This TCR beta chain comes out of a study of blood T cell repertoires in COVID-19 (dated by TCRdb to between 2020 and 2021). Looking at the study overall: Samples covering the acute and convalescent phases of COVID-19 were provided by collaborators in the United States, Italy and Spain. The prospective study material was composed of cDNA or gDNA derived from T cells, B-cell-depleted T cells, or PBMCs. Subjects who had been exposed to COVID-19, were actively infected with it, or had recovered from it provided the deeply sampled blood TCRbeta repertoires that made up the dataset. The repertoires were released in a freely available public database intended as a resource for research on the immune response to SARS-CoV-2. The samples were drawn from the first 160 participants of the ongoing ImmuneRACE study and from 950 to 1,500 subjects provided by 6 global collaborators. Where HLA class I and class II types were available, the types were taken from metadata supplied by the sample provider, not from assay-based typing. Nearly every sample came with metadata listing a de-identified subject ID, COVID-19 status, age in years and sex. Overall study outcomes, separate from this receptor: The amount of clinical and demographic metadata varied by source and participant and was provided uncurated.

In the prospective study, participants were about 18 to 100 years old, resided in 24 geographic areas of the United States, and were enrolled through a virtual design. In the prospective study, cohorts were assigned on the basis of participant-reported clinical history obtained from a screening survey and a study questionnaire. Mobile phlebotomists in the prospective study collected whole blood, serum and a nasopharyngeal or oropharyngeal swab from every participant. Prospective study participants could optionally give additional blood draws and questionnaires over a roughly two-month period. Before DNA extraction, blood samples from the prospective study were shipped at room temperature or frozen. The immunoSEQ Assay, a bias-controlled multiplex PCR, was used to amplify TCRbeta CDR3 regions from genomic DNA. The original pipeline was this. Within the assay, amplification of reference gene primers was used to estimate how many nucleated cells each sample contained. Sequence reads were collapsed and filtered to measure the absolute abundance of every unique TCRbeta CDR3 rearrangement. Productive Simpson clonality was computed per sample as the square root of Simpson's diversity index over productive rearrangements. Here the immuneACCESS table is served through TCRdb, limited to in-frame sequences with V and J called. Missing clones are a known gap in these copies; in checked studies unresolved V genes cover under half, and the rest lacks a known reason. The V and J calls and clone size come from that table; D and trimming were worked out from the DNA. The sample table shows 130,000 or so clones, and around four fifths are seen once. The ten largest make up 2.4% of the sample.

The germline V gene (reference sequence) supplies CDR1 LNHDA and CDR2 SQIVND. From cysteine to phenylalanine, the CDR3 is 14 amino acids long. Only the CDR3 part of the read is kept: 42 bases, read in frame from the first base. Trimming at the junction amounts to 5 bases on V and 0 bases on J, and the germline ends lie 8 bases apart. On this clone itself: No cognate antigen has been identified for it. There are no base qualities to consult, and no much larger clone falls within one base.

The sequence derives from a man aged 40-55 years with acute COVID-19. Rearrangement joined TRBV19 to TRBJ1-5, with the D gene call left open. Sequenced sample: PBMCs or T cells enriched from blood (not recorded which). At the DNA level, the sequence is TGTGCCAGTAGTTACGAGCCTAGCAATCAGCCCCAGCATTTT. It codes for CASSYEPSNQPQHF.